The rows below give T cell receptor beta chains drawn from one sample of a study of T cells in Graves' hyperthyroidism and ophthalmopathy. MiXCR was run by TCRdb on the multiplex PCR reads, yielding one entry per CDR3 protein. The table lists around 340,000 distinct CDR3 sequences, over 15% of them singletons. Sequenced: blood. The receptors here all came from a middle-aged woman with Graves' ophthalmopathy. Both conserved end residues are part of each CDR3. D genes are given only for firm matches. Size tells how often a clone was seen (once, few, many) or the class of an expanded clone, and some rows leave it out.

CDR3 protein,CDR3 DNA,clone size,V gene,D gene,J gene
CASSYSRWAGGYEQYF,TGTGCCAGCAGTTACTCTCGCTGGGCAGGAGGCTACGAGCAGTACTTC,many,TRBV6-5,.,TRBJ2-7
CASTSSRGGIQYF,TGTGCCAGCACTTCCAGTCGGGGAGGCATTCAGTACTTC,many,TRBV6-1,.,TRBJ2-4
CSVADRARGRYEQSF,TGCAGCGTTGCGGATCGGGCCAGGGGTCGGTACGAGCAGTCCTTC,.,TRBV29-1,.,TRBJ2-7
CASREQGGYTF,TGTGCCAGCAGGGAACAGGGGGGCTACACCTTC,many,TRBV2,TRBD1,TRBJ1-2
CASSYAEKGDGYTF,TGTGCCAGCAGCTATGCCGAAAAGGGCGATGGCTACACCTTC,many,TRBV6-5,.,TRBJ1-2
CAISEGPGEQPYEQYF,TGTGCCATCAGTGAGGGGCCGGGTGAGCAGCCCTACGAGCAGTACTTC,few,TRBV10-3,.,TRBJ2-7
CASSPTVGPAGTERNYGYTF,TGTGCCAGCAGCCCCACCGTGGGTCCAGCCGGGACAGAGAGGAACTATGGCTACACCTTC,many,TRBV4-2,TRBD1,TRBJ1-2
CASSGSGREVETQYF,TGTGCCAGCAGCGGTAGCGGAAGGGAGGTAGAGACCCAGTACTTC,many,TRBV9,.,TRBJ2-5
CASSPSRLATTEAFF,TGTGCCAGCTCACCATCCAGGTTAGCTACCACTGAAGCTTTCTTT,many,TRBV18,.,TRBJ1-1
CASSLSGQGFTEAFF,TGTGCCAGCAGCTTGTCGGGACAGGGGTTCACTGAAGCTTTCTTT,many,TRBV11-2,TRBD1,TRBJ1-1
CSARVGTSGSLEQYF,TGCAGTGCTAGAGTTGGCACTAGCGGGAGCCTCGAGCAGTACTTC,many,TRBV20-1,TRBD2,TRBJ2-7
CASSVGLAPTYEQYF,TGTGCCAGCAGCGTTGGACTAGCGCCTACCTACGAGCAGTACTTC,many,TRBV7-2,TRBD2,TRBJ2-7
CASSTLGSYNSPLHF,TGTGCCAGCAGTACTCTCGGCTCCTATAATTCACCCCTCCACTTT,many,TRBV28,.,TRBJ1-6
CASSRDETYEQYF,TGTGCCAGCAGTCGGGACGAAACCTACGAGCAGTACTTC,many,TRBV6-2/TRBV6-3,.,TRBJ2-7
CASSYLAGGETQYF,TGTGCCAGCAGTTACCTAGCGGGAGGGGAGACCCAGTACTTC,few,TRBV6-5,TRBD2,TRBJ2-5
CSVSGTVRSEAFF,TGCAGCGTGTCCGGGACAGTCCGTTCTGAAGCTTTCTTT,many,TRBV29-1,TRBD1,TRBJ1-1
CSASREAVRDEFDSGANVLTF,TGCAGTGCCTCGAGGGAGGCCGTCAGGGATGAATTCGACTCTGGGGCCAACGTCCTGACTTTC,many,TRBV20-1,.,TRBJ2-6
CSVDGQGGETQYF,TGCAGCGTTGATGGTCAGGGAGGGGAGACCCAGTACTTC,many,TRBV29-1,TRBD2,TRBJ2-5
CATSRGANQPQHF,TGTGCCACCAGCAGAGGAGCCAATCAGCCCCAGCATTTT,many,TRBV15,.,TRBJ1-5
CATSIRRGNQPQHF,TGTGCCACCAGTATTCGGAGAGGCAATCAGCCCCAGCATTTT,many,TRBV6-1,.,TRBJ1-5
CASSGQGSYTF,TGTGCCAGCAGCGGACAGGGAAGCTACACCTTC,.,TRBV6-2/TRBV6-3,TRBD1,TRBJ1-2
CASSYSGTSYEQYF,TGTGCCAGCAGTTACTCGGGCACTAGTTACGAGCAGTACTTC,many,TRBV6-5,.,TRBJ2-7
CASSHIRLQGPDSPLHF,TGTGCCAGCAGTCATATCAGACTACAGGGTCCGGATTCACCCCTCCACTTT,.,TRBV28,.,TRBJ1-6
CASSYSAGAGDGYTF,TGTGCCAGCAGTTACTCGGCAGGGGCGGGGGATGGCTACACCTTC,few,TRBV6-5,.,TRBJ1-2
CASSTFGYEQYF,TGTGCCAGCAGCACTTTCGGCTACGAGCAGTACTTC,many,TRBV14,.,TRBJ2-7
CASKGQGVGEAFF,TGTGCCAGTAAGGGGCAGGGGGTTGGTGAAGCTTTCTTT,many,TRBV12-3/TRBV12-4,TRBD1,TRBJ1-1